Listed below are T cell receptor beta chains from one sample, sequenced in a study of blood T cells in healthy people across ages. From the 5' RACE reads, TCRdb called clonotypes with MiXCR, one entry per CDR3 protein. This repertoire shows 1.5 million to 1.9 million distinct CDR3 sequences, 42% found once; its top ten account for under 5%. What was sequenced was blood. All receptors derive from a woman aged 18-30 years in good health. CDR3s include the opening cysteine and the closing phenylalanine or tryptophan. The D gene is left open where the match is weak. Some rows mark clone size as missing; the rest say once, few, many or name a class of expanded clone.

size | J | V | D | DNA | CDR3
NA | TRBJ2-1 | TRBV5-4 | NA | TGTGCCAGCAGCTTGGTTCCGTTGGATGAGCAGTTCTTC | CASSLVPLDEQFF
NA | TRBJ2-5 | TRBV10-3 | NA | TGTGCCGTCAGGGACACCCAAGAGACCCAGTACTTC | CAVRDTQETQYF
many | TRBJ1-2 | TRBV6-1 | NA | TGTGCCAGCAGTGATAGGGGCGACTATGGCTACACCTTC | CASSDRGDYGYTF
few | TRBJ1-5 | TRBV10-3 | NA | TGTGCCAGTAACGGACCGAATCAGCCCCAGCATTTT | CASNGPNQPQHF
few | TRBJ1-2 | TRBV28 | NA | TGTGCCAGCAGTTTACTGGGAGCAGCTAACTATGGCTACACCTTC | CASSLLGAANYGYTF
NA | TRBJ2-7 | TRBV28 | TRBD2 | TGTGCCAGCAGTTTCCTTAGCGGGAGCTACGAGCAGTACTTC | CASSFLSGSYEQYF
NA | TRBJ1-4 | TRBV30 | NA | TGTGCCTGGAGTGGGGGGACGGGACCGTTTTATGAAAAACTGTTTTTT | CAWSGGTGPFYEKLFF
once | TRBJ1-2 | TRBV12-3/TRBV12-4 | TRBD1 | TGTGCCAGCATTTTACGGGGGACAGGGGGTGGCTACACCTTC | CASILRGTGGGYTF
few | TRBJ1-2 | TRBV6-2/TRBV6-3 | NA | TGTGCCAGCAGTTACGGCCGGAGCAGCTGGAGCTATGGCTACACCTTC | CASSYGRSSWSYGYTF
NA | TRBJ2-4 | TRBV5-6 | TRBD1 | TGTGCCAGCAGCCCCGGACAGGGAACGAGGTATGGAGAGACCCGGTACTTC | CASSPGQGTRYGETRYF
NA | TRBJ2-7 | TRBV27 | TRBD2 | TGTGCCAGCAGTTTCGGTATAGCGGGAGTTACCGAGCAGTACTTC | CASSFGIAGVTEQYF
NA | TRBJ1-6 | TRBV27 | TRBD1 | TGTGCCAGCAGCCGCGGGACAGGGGTCAATTCACCCCTCCACTTT | CASSRGTGVNSPLHF
NA | TRBJ1-5 | TRBV7-9 | NA | TGTGCCAGCAGTTCGGAAAGCGGCAATCAGCCCCAGCATTTT | CASSSESGNQPQHF
NA | TRBJ2-3 | TRBV7-2 | TRBD2 | TGTGCCAGCAGCTTGCCTAGCGGGGAGGTAGATACGCAGTATTTT | CASSLPSGEVDTQYF
NA | TRBJ2-3 | TRBV20-1 | NA | TGCAGTGCTCTCCGGGACTCAGATACGCAGTATTTT | CSALRDSDTQYF
few | TRBJ1-2 | TRBV29-1 | NA | TGCAGCGTTGGCAGGGGAGGTGGCTACACCTTC | CSVGRGGGYTF
NA | TRBJ2-7 | TRBV11-2 | NA | TGTGCCAGCAGCTTAGGTCCAGGGGGGAACGAGCAGTACTTC | CASSLGPGGNEQYF
NA | TRBJ2-3 | TRBV9 | NA | TGTGCCAGCAGCGTTCGGGGCGCGGTGAGCACAGATACGCAGTATTTT | CASSVRGAVSTDTQYF
NA | TRBJ2-5 | TRBV24-1 | TRBD1 | TGTGCCACCAGTGATATCGTCCCTGGACAGGCCCACAATGAGCAGTACTTC | CATSDIVPGQAHNEQYF
NA | TRBJ1-5 | TRBV2 | NA | TGTGCCAGCAGGGACTCAGCGGTGAGTCAGCCCCAGCATTTT | CASRDSAVSQPQHF
few | TRBJ2-1 | TRBV5-8 | NA | TGTGCCAGCAGCTTCCATTTGGCTCGGCGGGAGCAGTTCTTC | CASSFHLARREQFF
NA | TRBJ2-2 | TRBV12-3/TRBV12-4 | TRBD1 | TGTGCCAGCAGGCAGGACAGGTTCACCGGGGAGCTGTTTTTT | CASRQDRFTGELFF
once | TRBJ2-5 | TRBV5-1 | NA | TGCGCCAGCAGCCCCACGGGGGTAGCCGATGAGCAGTACTTC | CASSPTGVADEQYF
NA | TRBJ1-1 | TRBV4-1 | NA | TGCGCCAGAAGCCAAGATCCGGGTAGACCTGAAGCTTTCTTT | CARSQDPGRPEAFF
few | TRBJ1-1 | TRBV20-1 | NA | TGCAGTGCTAGGTCCCCGAACACTGAAGCTTTCTTT | CSARSPNTEAFF
NA | TRBJ1-3 | TRBV4-1 | NA | TGCGCCAGCAGCCAAGATTCGTGGGGTTCTGGAAACACCATATATTTT | CASSQDSWGSGNTIYF
NA | TRBJ2-1 | TRBV11-3 | NA | TGTGCCAGCAGCTTAGATAGGGGGTGGAGTAGTCCCTACAATGAGCAGTTCTTC | CASSLDRGWSSPYNEQFF
NA | TRBJ2-3 | TRBV9 | NA | TGTGCCAGCAGCGGCTGGGGGGGCCAAACAGATACGCAGTATTTT | CASSGWGGQTDTQYF
NA | TRBJ1-4 | TRBV12-3/TRBV12-4 | NA | TGTGCCAGCAGTCTCGACGGGGGGAATGAAAAACTGTTTTTT | CASSLDGGNEKLFF
NA | TRBJ2-3 | TRBV11-2 | NA | TGTGCCAGCAGCGATTTAGGGCAGGCCTTCACAGATACGCAGTATTTT | CASSDLGQAFTDTQYF
NA | TRBJ2-7 | TRBV4-1 | NA | TGCGCCAGCAGCCAAGATGGGTGGCGGCTTGTAACCAGCTCCTACAATGAGCAGTACTTC | CASSQDGWRLVTSSYNEQYF
few | TRBJ1-6 | TRBV20-1 | TRBD1 | TGCAGTGCTAGAACGGGGACAGGGGTTGGATCACCCCTCCACTTT | CSARTGTGVGSPLHF
NA | TRBJ2-1 | TRBV11-2 | TRBD2 | TGTGCCAACAGCTTAGTCGGGGGGTCCTACAATGAGCAGTTCTTC | CANSLVGGSYNEQFF
NA | TRBJ2-7 | TRBV25-1 | NA | TGTGCCAGCAGTGAACACCCGGGCGACGAGCAGTACTTC | CASSEHPGDEQYF
NA | TRBJ1-4 | TRBV2 | NA | TGTGCCAGCAGTGGCAGACTTAATGAAAAACTGTTTTTT | CASSGRLNEKLFF
many | TRBJ2-3 | TRBV20-1 | NA | TGCAGTGCTATAAAAGGGGGGCCAGATACGCAGTATTTT | CSAIKGGPDTQYF
NA | TRBJ2-1 | TRBV4-1 | NA | TGCGCCAGCAGCCAAGGGCTGGGACAGTTCTTC | CASSQGLGQFF
NA | TRBJ1-2 | TRBV6-6 | TRBD1 | TGTGCCAGCAGTTACCTACAGGGGAAAGGCTACACCTTC | CASSYLQGKGYTF
NA | TRBJ2-5 | TRBV7-2 | NA | TGTGCCAGCAGCATCGGACTTGGCAAAGAGACCCAGTACTTC | CASSIGLGKETQYF
NA | TRBJ2-1 | TRBV2 | TRBD1 | TGTGCCAGCACACAGGGGGTGTATGAGCAGTTCTTC | CASTQGVYEQFF
NA | TRBJ2-3 | TRBV20-1 | TRBD1 | TGCAGTGCTGAACACAGGGGATCAGATACGCAGTATTTT | CSAEHRGSDTQYF
NA | TRBJ1-2 | TRBV7-2 | NA | TGTGCCAGCAGTTTCCGGGACACACTCGGCTACACCTTC | CASSFRDTLGYTF
NA | TRBJ2-3 | TRBV27 | TRBD2 | TGTGCCAGCAGTCCTACTAGCGAGTGGGCCACAGATACGCAGTATTTT | CASSPTSEWATDTQYF
NA | TRBJ2-2 | TRBV7-6 | TRBD2 | TGTGCCAGCAGCCAGAGGACTAGCGGGGCGAACACCGGGGAGCTGTTTTTT | CASSQRTSGANTGELFF
few | TRBJ2-1 | TRBV20-1 | TRBD1 | TGCAGTGCTCTTCAGGGGGCCTCGTACAATGAGCAGTTCTTC | CSALQGASYNEQFF
few | TRBJ1-2 | TRBV20-1 | TRBD1 | TGCAGTGCTAGAGGGCGGACAGGGTATGGCTACACCTTC | CSARGRTGYGYTF
many | TRBJ2-3 | TRBV29-1 | TRBD2 | TGCAGCGTTGTTCCTAGCGGGAGCACAGATACGCAGTATTTT | CSVVPSGSTDTQYF
NA | TRBJ2-1 | TRBV6-2/TRBV6-3 | NA | TGTGCCAGCAGTTACACCGGACTATTGTCGAATGAGCAGTTCTTC | CASSYTGLLSNEQFF
NA | TRBJ1-1 | TRBV19 | NA | TGTGCCAGTAAAGAGGACACTGAAGCTTTCTTT | CASKEDTEAFF
few | TRBJ2-1 | TRBV6-5 | NA | TGTGCCAGCAGAGCTACGACGGTCAATGAGCAGTTCTTC | CASRATTVNEQFF
NA | TRBJ2-3 | TRBV7-9 | TRBD2 | TGTGCCAGCAGTACAATCTGGCCTAGCGGGAATGGAGATACGCAGTATTTT | CASSTIWPSGNGDTQYF
once | TRBJ1-2 | TRBV14 | TRBD1 | TGTGCCAGCAGCCCCATGGACAGGAGGGACGGCTACACCTTC | CASSPMDRRDGYTF
few | TRBJ1-5 | TRBV20-1 | NA | TGCAGTGCTAGAGGCCCCAGAGGTACCTCCGTGCATTTT | CSARGPRGTSVHF